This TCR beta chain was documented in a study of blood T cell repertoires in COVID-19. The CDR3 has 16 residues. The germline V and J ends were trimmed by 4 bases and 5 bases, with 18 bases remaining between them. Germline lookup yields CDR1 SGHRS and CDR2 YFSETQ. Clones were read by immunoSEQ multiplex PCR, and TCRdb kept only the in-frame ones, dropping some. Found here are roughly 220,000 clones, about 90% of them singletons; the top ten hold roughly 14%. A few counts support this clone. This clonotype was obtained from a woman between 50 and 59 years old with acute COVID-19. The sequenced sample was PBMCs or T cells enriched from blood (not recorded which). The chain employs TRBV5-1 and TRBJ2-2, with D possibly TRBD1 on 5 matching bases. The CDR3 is CASSPGVAGITGELFF. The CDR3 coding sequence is TGCGCCAGCAGCCCTGGTGTGGCAGGGATTACCGGGGAGCTGTTTTTT. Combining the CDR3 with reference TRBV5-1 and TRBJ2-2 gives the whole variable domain KAGVTQTPRYLIKTRGQQVTLSCSPISGHRSVSWYQQTPGQGLQFLFEYFSETQRNKGNFPGRFSGRQFSNSRSEMNVSTLELGDSALYLCASSPGVAGITGELFFGEGSRLTVL.